This record looks at one TCR beta chain sequence and its context. Its antigen is as yet unknown. This sample is drawn from a study of T cells after yellow fever vaccination. Synthesis of TCR cDNA relied on 5'RACE template switching, which attached a universal primer site and UMIs. TCRdb used MiXCR to reprocess the 5' RACE reads, holding one entry per CDR3 protein. The sample holds approximately 330,000 distinct CDR3 sequences, under 15% seen once. General study points: Clones from primary vaccination mostly reappeared after the booster (less than 98% CD4, about 85% CD8). In FACS-sorted repertoires, abundant clonotypes from the bulk population could appear as contaminants.

CDR3 length equals 14 residues. Trimming pared 5 bases from V and 4 bases from J, leaving 11 bases between. Germline CDR1 and CDR2: MNHNY and SVGAGI (reference sequence). The rearrangement joins TRBV6-6 to TRBJ1-4; a weak D match, TRBD1 (6 bases). The source of this sequence is a man aged 18-30 years who received the YFV17D yellow fever vaccine. The specimen was CD4+ T cells sorted from PBMCs, collected 15 days after the yellow fever booster vaccination. This CDR3 reads CASSEGGYNEKLFF. Here the CDR3 DNA reads TGTGCCAGCAGTGAGGGGGGCTATAATGAAAAACTGTTTTTT.